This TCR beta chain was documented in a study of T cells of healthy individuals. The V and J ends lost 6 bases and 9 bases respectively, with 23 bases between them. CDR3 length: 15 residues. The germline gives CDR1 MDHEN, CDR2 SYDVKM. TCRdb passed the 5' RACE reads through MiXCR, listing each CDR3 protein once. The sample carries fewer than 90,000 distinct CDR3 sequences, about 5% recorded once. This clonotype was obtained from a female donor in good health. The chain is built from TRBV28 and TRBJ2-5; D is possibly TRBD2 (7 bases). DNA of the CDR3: TGTGCCAGCAGCCCCTGGCGGGGAGGGGGGGAGTCCCAGTACTTC. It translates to CASSPWRGGGESQYF. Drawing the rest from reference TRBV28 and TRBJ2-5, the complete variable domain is DVKVTQSSRYLVKRTGEKVFLECVQDMDHENMFWYRQDPGLGLRLIYFSYDVKMKEKGDIPEGYSVSREKKERFSLILESASTNQTSMYLCASSPWRGGGESQYFGPGTRLLVL.